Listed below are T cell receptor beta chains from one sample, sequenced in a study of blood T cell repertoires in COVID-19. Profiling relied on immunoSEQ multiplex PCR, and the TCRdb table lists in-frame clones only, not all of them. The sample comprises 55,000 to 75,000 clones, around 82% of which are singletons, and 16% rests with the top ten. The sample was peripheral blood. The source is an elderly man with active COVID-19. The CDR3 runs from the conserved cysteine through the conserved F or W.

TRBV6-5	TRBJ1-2	CASSRQGARGYTF
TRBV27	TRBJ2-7	CASSLSGGQGYHEQYF
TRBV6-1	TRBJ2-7	CASSETRYEQYF
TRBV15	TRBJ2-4	CATSRGTFSGAKNIQYF
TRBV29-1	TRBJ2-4	CSVGATKNIQYF
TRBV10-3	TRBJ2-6	CAIRYSSGANVLTF
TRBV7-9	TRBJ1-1	CASGGLNTEAFF
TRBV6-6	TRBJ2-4	CASSLKIPGTSYGAKNIQYF
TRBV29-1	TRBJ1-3	CSVEGGLYSGNTIYF
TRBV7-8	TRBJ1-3	CASSPPDRRGNTIYF
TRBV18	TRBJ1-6	CASSPRAGGNSPLHF
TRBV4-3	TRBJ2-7	CASSQDVQQGSYEQYF
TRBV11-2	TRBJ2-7	CASSRWTSGKSYEQYF
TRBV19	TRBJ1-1	CASSFGINTEAFF
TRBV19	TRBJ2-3	CASKGDRTDTQYF
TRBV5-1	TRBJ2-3	CASSLGAAGWTDTQYF
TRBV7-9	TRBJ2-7	CASRSGALYEQYF
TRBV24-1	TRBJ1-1	CATSDSTGVGTEAFF
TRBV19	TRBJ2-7	CATRHRSSYEQYF
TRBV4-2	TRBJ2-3	CASSQDLSGGPQDTQYF
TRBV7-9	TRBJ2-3	CASSLAPRGDTQYF
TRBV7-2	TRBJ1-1	CAGTRTGVYTEAFF
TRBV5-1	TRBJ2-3	CASSLGGTEGTQYF
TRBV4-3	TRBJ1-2	CASSQSGGGRADGYTF
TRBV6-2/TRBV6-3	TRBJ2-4	CASSSPTTDRGRNIQYF
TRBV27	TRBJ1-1	CASSFEVNTEAFF
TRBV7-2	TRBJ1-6	CASTISGQGDSPLHF
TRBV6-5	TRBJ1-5	CASRGGQALKQPQHF
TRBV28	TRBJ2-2	CASSTYHPNTGELFF
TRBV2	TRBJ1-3	CASSAKEYTIYF
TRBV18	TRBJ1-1	CASSTRTGNTEAFF
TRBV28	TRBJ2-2	CASRSGQSNTGELFF
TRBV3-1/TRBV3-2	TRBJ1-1	CASSQLGQGNTEAFF
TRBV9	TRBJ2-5	CASSVAVQQETQYF
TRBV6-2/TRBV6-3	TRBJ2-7	CASSYLQGTYEQYF
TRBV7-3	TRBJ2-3	CASSPDGQGSTDTQYF
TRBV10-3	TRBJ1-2	CAISESSAWTGGSGYTF
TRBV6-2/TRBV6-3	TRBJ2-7	CASSMDSPPYEQYF
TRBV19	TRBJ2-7	CASSIASSGTRSYEQYF
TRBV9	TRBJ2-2	CASSVGLAGVLTGELFF